This TCR beta chain is from a study of cytomegalovirus exposure and HLA in healthy donors. This CDR3 comprises 17 residues. Germline lookup yields CDR1 ENHRY and CDR2 SYGVKD. With 7 bases removed from V and 0 bases from J, the gap between germline ends came to 18 bases. It was with 60 Vbeta and 13 Jbeta primers that the PCR ran. Libraries were prepared by immunoSEQ multiplex PCR; TCRdb keeps only in-frame clonotypes and omits some of them. The repertoire holds approximately 41,000 clones, with approximately 81% as singletons. J is TRBJ2-2 and V is TRBV10-3; D may be TRBD2 (6 bases). This receptor was obtained from a man between 45 and 60 years old in good health and CMV-seronegative. Sequenced sample: PBMCs. The CDR3 bases are TGTGCCATCATCGCAACAGGAGGGAGCGCGAACACCGGGGAGCTGTTTTTT. It is translated as CAIIATGGSANTGELFF.